Below are 30 T cell receptor beta chains sequenced from a single sample in a study of blood T cell repertoires in COVID-19. Clones were sequenced by immunoSEQ multiplex PCR, and TCRdb holds only the in-frame ones, with some missing. The sample carries some 53,000 clones, about 90% recorded once. The sequencing sample was made of peripheral blood. The source of these receptors is a human donor with active COVID-19. The donor label of this sample is uncertain.

V is TRBV29-1 and J is TRBJ2-1; possible D gene TRBD1, 7 bases. V was cut by 6 bases and J by 5 bases, with 14 bases left in between. Germline V lookup: CDR1 SQVTM, CDR2 ANQGSEA. The CDR3 is 13 residues long. In DNA, the CDR3 is TGCAGCGTGGCGGGACAGCAAAACAATGAGCAGTTCTTC. It translates to CSVAGQQNNEQFF.

The chain has TRBV5-6 and TRBJ1-2, with D unresolved. Trimming removed 1 base at V and 1 base at J, with 14 bases between. The CDR3 length is 16 residues. The germline CDR1 and CDR2 sequences are SGHDT and YYEEEE. The DNA for the CDR3 is TGTGCCAGCAGCTTGCTCTCCCCGGGAATTAACTATGGCTACACCTTC. Its translation is CASSLLSPGINYGYTF. Combining the CDR3 with reference TRBV5-6 and TRBJ1-2 gives the whole variable domain DAGVTQSPTHLIKTRGQQVTLRCSPKSGHDTVSWYQQALGQGPQFIFQYYEEEERQRGNFPDRFSGHQFPNYSSELNVNALLLGDSALYLCASSLLSPGINYGYTFGSGTRLTVV.

The V call is TRBV6-6, the J call TRBJ2-5, with a tentative D call TRBD2 (6 bases). This CDR3 has 16 residues. The germline V gene has CDR1 MNHNY and CDR2 SVGAGI (reference sequence). Trimming pared 1 base from V and 0 bases from J, leaving 12 bases between. The CDR3 protein is CASSYYARDYQETQYF. Here the CDR3 DNA reads TGTGCCAGCAGTTACTATGCCCGGGACTACCAAGAGACCCAGTACTTC.

A single count supports this clone. The chain combines TRBV3-1 (or the pseudogene TRBV3-2) with TRBJ1-1, with D tentatively TRBD1 (6 bases). CDR3 size: 14 residues. Trimming cost V 4 bases and J 4 bases, with 13 bases left between them. From germline, CDR1 is LGHDT and CDR2 YNNKEL (reference sequence). Written as DNA, the CDR3 is TGTGCCAGCAGCCTGAAGGGGGGGGGCACTGAAGCTTTCTTT. Amino acid sequence: CASSLKGGGTEAFF.

This clone has a single count. The chain links TRBV6-6 to TRBJ1-6; D is uncertain. Germline V gene data show CDR1 as MNHNY and CDR2 as SVGAGI (reference sequence). V was clipped by 6 bases and J by 8 bases, with 5 bases between them. The CDR3 is made up of 11 amino acids. The CDR3 DNA reads as TGTGCCAGCAGGGGAGATTCACCCCTCCACTTT. Translation gives CASRGDSPLHF.

This clone occurred a few times. This chain uses TRBV7-2 with TRBJ1-2; tentatively, D is TRBD1 (5 bases). V was clipped by 5 bases and J by 6 bases, with 19 bases between them. CDR1 and CDR2 from the germline V gene are SGHTA and FQGNSA. There are 15 residues in the CDR3. In DNA, the CDR3 is TGTGCCAGCAGCGTGTCGTCCAGGGTTATCAATGGCTACACCTTC. This codes for CASSVSSRVINGYTF.

The chain is built from TRBV6-5 and TRBJ2-5, with 8 bases matching TRBD2. The CDR3 is 16 amino acids. Germline trimming cut 4 bases from V and 5 bases from J; bases unmatched to any gene: 12. Per germline, CDR1 MNHEY and CDR2 SVGAGI. The CDR3 bases are TGTGCCAGCAGTTCCTGGAGTAGCGGGGATCGGGAGACCCAGTACTTC. Amino acids: CASSSWSSGDRETQYF.

The chain is built from TRBV27 and TRBJ2-3; 8 nucleotides match TRBD1. V was pared by 6 bases and J by 1 base, with 3 bases of the junction left unmatched. The length of the CDR3 is 14 residues. CDR1 and CDR2 from the germline V gene are MNHEY and SMNVEV (reference sequence). The CDR3 nucleotides are TGTGCCAGCAGGCGGACAGGGCGCACAGATACGCAGTATTTT. It yields the protein CASRRTGRTDTQYF.

This chain connects TRBV18 to TRBJ1-3, with 9 positions matching TRBD1. The V gene's germline CDR1 is KGHSH and CDR2 LQKENI. J gave up 7 bases and V 4 bases, and 11 bases lay outside the gene matches. CDR3 length: 16 residues. CDR3 sequence: CASSRKNGTGRNTIYF. The CDR3 nucleotides are TGTGCCAGCTCACGAAAGAACGGGACAGGGCGGAACACCATATATTTT.

The genes are TRBV2 and TRBJ1-5; 12 bases match TRBD1. The CDR3 contains 15 residues. Trimming at V came to 9 bases and at J to 5 bases, leaving 8 bases not matched to a gene. Looked up from germline, CDR1 is SNHLY and CDR2 is FYNNEI. The CDR3 nucleotides read TGTGCCAGGGGAGGGACAGGGGGCTCCGATCAGCCCCAGCATTTT. Protein product: CARGGTGGSDQPQHF.

The chain links TRBV12-3 or TRBV12-4 to TRBJ1-2; 8 nucleotides agree with TRBD1. This CDR3 comprises 13 residues. The J segment lost 6 bases and the V segment lost 3 bases, leaving 3 bases of the junction unmatched. This CDR3 reads CASSFQQGDGYTF. DNA of the CDR3: TGTGCCAGCAGTTTCCAACAGGGGGATGGCTACACCTTC.

In its sample, this clone was seen a few times. This chain links TRBV7-3 with TRBJ2-5; D unclear. Trimming left V 3 bases short and J 1 base short, with 6 bases between. This CDR3 is built from 13 residues. Looked up from germline, CDR1 is SGHTA and CDR2 is FQGTGA. This chain's CDR3 is CASSLASQETQYF. The CDR3 nucleotides read TGTGCCAGCAGCTTGGCCTCCCAAGAGACCCAGTACTTC. Based on the CDR3 plus reference TRBV7-3 and TRBJ2-5, the full variable domain is GAGVSQTPSNKVTEKGKYVELRCDPISGHTALYWYRQSLGQGPEFLIYFQGTGAADDSGLPNDRFFAVRPEGSVSTLKIQRTERGDSAVYLCASSLASQETQYFGPGTRLLVL.

This sequence joins TRBV6-6 and TRBJ1-1; possible D gene TRBD1, 6 bases. CDR1 and CDR2 (germline): MNHNY, SVGAGI (reference sequence). This CDR3 spans 14 amino acids. Deletions cut 0 bases from V and 3 bases from J, with 8 bases between. CDR3 amino acids: CASSYSPGDTEAFF. CDR3 coding DNA: TGTGCCAGCAGTTACTCGCCAGGGGACACTGAAGCTTTCTTT.

The chain joins TRBV27 to TRBJ1-6; D not certain. This CDR3 contains 18 residues. Per the germline V gene, CDR1 is MNHEY and CDR2 is SMNVEV (reference sequence). Trimming shortened V by 0 bases and J by 0 bases, and 12 bases separated the two germline ends. In nucleotides, the CDR3 is TGTGCCAGCAGTTTATCCCCCATCACGAGCTCCTATAATTCACCCCTCCACTTT. It translates to CASSLSPITSSYNSPLHF.

This chain links TRBV6-2 or TRBV6-3 with TRBJ2-3, with a possible D match to TRBD1 (5 bases). This CDR3 is 14 amino acids long. Germline CDR1 is MNHEY and CDR2 is SVGEGT. The ends were cut back, 5 bases at V and 2 bases at J, with 11 bases in the middle. This chain's CDR3 is CASSSDRNTDTQYF. DNA of the CDR3: TGTGCCAGCAGTAGCGACAGAAACACAGATACGCAGTATTTT.

This clone was seen many times. The chain employs TRBV3-1 (or the pseudogene TRBV3-2) and TRBJ2-7; 7 bases match TRBD1. This CDR3 comprises 15 residues. Germline V gene data show CDR1 as LGHDT and CDR2 as YNNKEL (reference sequence). Trimming took 3 bases from V and 7 from J; bases not matched to a gene: 12. CDR3 sequence: CASSQGDRRTGEQYF. The DNA of the CDR3 is TGTGCCAGCAGCCAGGGGGACAGACGAACAGGGGAGCAGTACTTC.

This clone is a singleton in its sample. CDR3 protein: CASSLTSSPTEAFF. Written as DNA, the CDR3 is TGTGCCAGCAGCTTAACGTCGTCTCCCACTGAAGCTTTCTTT. V is TRBV7-3 and J is TRBJ1-1; D is unresolved. The CDR3 spans 14 residues. The V gene lost 0 bases and the J gene lost 4 bases, with 9 bases spanning the gap. In germline, CDR1 is SGHTA, CDR2 FQGTGA.

V gene TRBV19 combines with J gene TRBJ2-7; 10 positions match TRBD1. Germline lookup yields CDR1 LNHDA and CDR2 SQIVND (reference sequence). This CDR3 has 15 amino acids. The junction had 5 bases not matched to a gene; V was cut back by 2 bases and J by 4 bases. For the CDR3, the DNA is TGTGCCAGTAGTATACCGGGACAGGGGCATTACGAGCAGTACTTC. This translates into CASSIPGQGHYEQYF.

The chain employs TRBV5-4 and TRBJ2-7; unclear D gene. The germline V gene has CDR1 SGHNT and CDR2 YYREEE (reference sequence). The CDR3 is made up of 9 amino acids. For the CDR3, the DNA is TGTGCCAGCAGCCGCTATCTTACTGTC. This codes for CASSRYLTV.

The V and J genes are TRBV10-3 and TRBJ1-1; D is undetermined. Between the trimmed V and J ends, which lost 3 bases and 0 bases, there was a span of 5 bases. The germline gives CDR1 ENHRY, CDR2 SYGVKD. The CDR3 is 13 amino acids. Written as DNA, the CDR3 is TGTGCCATCAGTGATATCCTGAACACTGAAGCTTTCTTT. Its translation is CAISDILNTEAFF.

This clone appeared a single time. The chain links TRBV7-2 to TRBJ1-6, with 11 bases fitting TRBD1. The ends lost 5 bases at V and 7 bases at J; junction bases unmatched: 7. Germline CDR1 reads SGHTA; CDR2 reads FQGNSA. This CDR3 region has 16 residues. In nucleotides, the CDR3 is TGTGCCAGCAGCCGCCGGACAGGGGGCGGGAATTCACCCCTCCACTTT. Translating gives CASSRRTGGGNSPLHF. The full variable domain, with the rest looked up from reference TRBV7-2 and TRBJ1-6, is GAGVSQSPSNKVTEKGKDVELRCDPISGHTALYWYRQSLGQGLEFLIYFQGNSAPDKSGLPSDRFSAERTGGSVSTLTIQRTQQEDSAVYLCASSRRTGGGNSPLHFGNGTRLTVT.

CDR3 region: CASSSRQGWLETQYF. The CDR3, as DNA: TGTGCCAGCAGCTCCCGACAGGGGTGGTTAGAGACCCAGTACTTC. V usage is TRBV5-8 and J usage is TRBJ2-5; 8 positions match TRBD1. After removal of 3 bases from V and 4 bases from J, the junction contained 8 bases not matched to a gene. The CDR3 extends over 15 amino acids. Germline CDR1 and CDR2: SGHTS and YDEGEE. Drawing the rest from reference TRBV5-8 and TRBJ2-5, the complete variable domain is EAGVTQSPTHLIKTRGQQATLRCSPISGHTSVYWYQQALGLGLQFLLWYDEGEERNRGNFPPRFSGRQFPNYSSELNVNALELEDSALYLCASSSRQGWLETQYFGPGTRLLVL.

The rearrangement uses TRBV5-6 and TRBJ1-1; unclear D gene. Trimming removed 0 bases at V and 0 bases at J, with 12 bases between. The CDR3 is 16 residues long. Per germline, CDR1 SGHDT and CDR2 YYEEEE. The CDR3 nucleotides are TGTGCCAGCAGCTTGGCCGGGGTCAGACTGAACACTGAAGCTTTCTTT. This sequence encodes CASSLAGVRLNTEAFF.

This rearrangement joins TRBV11-3 to TRBJ1-1; D is uncertain. CDR3 size: 13 residues. Trimming pared 5 bases from V and 6 bases from J, leaving 13 bases between. Germline V gene sequence: CDR1 SGHNT, CDR2 YENEEA. CDR3 region: CASSPGGSPEAFF. The CDR3 region has the DNA TGTGCCAGCAGCCCGGGAGGTTCCCCTGAAGCTTTCTTT.

The gene calls are TRBV7-9 and TRBJ1-6; D may be TRBD1 (6 bases). The CDR3 length is 14 residues. Trimming removed 2 bases at V and 13 bases at J, with 15 bases between. The germline V gene has CDR1 SEHNR and CDR2 FQNEAQ (reference sequence). CDR3 nucleotides: TGTGCCAGCAGCTTAACGGGACACGGAGGCCCCCTCCACTTT. Translated, it gives CASSLTGHGGPLHF.

This chain connects TRBV6-4 to TRBJ2-1, with D possibly matching TRBD1 (6 bases). V was clipped by 4 bases and J by 6 bases, with 16 bases between them. The CDR3 is 15 residues long. CDR1 MRHNA and CDR2 SNTAGT come from the germline V gene. The CDR3 protein is CASSVDSGSSNEQFF. The DNA for the CDR3 is TGTGCCAGCAGTGTGGACAGCGGATCTTCCAATGAGCAGTTCTTC.

This chain connects TRBV19 to TRBJ2-7; 9 bases are shared with TRBD1. Germline trimming cut 2 bases from V and 5 bases from J; bases unmatched to any gene: 4. Germline CDR1 reads LNHDA; CDR2 reads SQIVND (reference sequence). There are 14 residues in the CDR3. The CDR3 DNA reads TGTGCCAGTAGTATATCGACAGGGGGTAACGAGCAGTACTTC. Residues: CASSISTGGNEQYF.

The chain has TRBV5-1 and TRBJ1-3; D is unresolved. In germline, CDR1 is SGHRS, CDR2 YFSETQ. The V gene lost 1 base and the J gene lost 0 bases, with 11 bases spanning the gap. There are 16 residues in the CDR3. This CDR3 reads CASSLNRPGSGNTIYF. CDR3 nucleotides: TGCGCCAGCAGCTTGAACCGGCCGGGCTCTGGAAACACCATATATTTT.

The V call is TRBV5-5, the J call TRBJ1-4; D not resolved. The germline gives CDR1 SGHKS, CDR2 YYEKEE (reference sequence). V was trimmed by 4 bases and J by 4 bases, leaving 5 bases between them. The CDR3 is made up of 12 amino acids. CDR3 coding DNA: TGTGCCAGCAGCCCCCTTAATGAAAAACTGTTTTTT. Amino acids: CASSPLNEKLFF.

This clone occurred a few times. The chain has TRBV19 and TRBJ2-5, with TRBD2 matching over 7 bases. This CDR3 contains 14 residues. V trimming: 5 bases; J trimming: 0 bases; junction bases outside the gene matches: 3. Germline CDR1 reads LNHDA; CDR2 reads SQIVND (reference sequence). The CDR3 protein is CASSPLADQETQYF. The CDR3 DNA sequence: TGTGCCAGTAGTCCTCTAGCGGACCAAGAGACCCAGTACTTC.